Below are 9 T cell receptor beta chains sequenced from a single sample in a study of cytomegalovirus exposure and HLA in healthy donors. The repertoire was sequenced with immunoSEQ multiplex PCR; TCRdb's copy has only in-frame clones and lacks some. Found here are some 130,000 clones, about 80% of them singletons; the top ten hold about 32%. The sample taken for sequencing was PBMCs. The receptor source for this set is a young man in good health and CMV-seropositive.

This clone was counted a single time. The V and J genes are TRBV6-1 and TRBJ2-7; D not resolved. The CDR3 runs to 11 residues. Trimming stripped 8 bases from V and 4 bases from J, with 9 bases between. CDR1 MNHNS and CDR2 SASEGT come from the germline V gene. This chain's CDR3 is CASGTTYEQYF. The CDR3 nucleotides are TGTGCCAGCGGAACTACGTACGAGCAGTACTTC.

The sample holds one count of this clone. CDR3 region: CASSLVPFSYEQYF. The CDR3 DNA reads TGTGCCAGCAGCTTAGTTCCCTTCTCCTACGAGCAGTACTTC. The genes are TRBV7-8 and TRBJ2-7; the D is unclear. V was clipped by 1 base and J by 0 bases, with 7 bases between them. The germline V gene encodes CDR1 SGHVS and CDR2 FQNEAQ. The CDR3 covers 14 residues.

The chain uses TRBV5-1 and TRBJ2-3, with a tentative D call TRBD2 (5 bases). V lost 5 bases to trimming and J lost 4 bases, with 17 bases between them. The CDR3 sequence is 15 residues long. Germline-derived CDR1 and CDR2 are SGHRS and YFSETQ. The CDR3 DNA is TGCGCCAGCAGAAAGTGGGGAGTAGATGCAGATACGCAGTATTTT. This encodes CASRKWGVDADTQYF.

CDR3 coding DNA: TGTGCCAGCAGTTTGGGGGGGGCGCGGGACACTGAAGCTTTCTTT. Translation gives CASSLGGARDTEAFF. The rearrangement uses TRBV28 and TRBJ1-1; possibly TRBD1 for D (6 bases). Trimming stripped 3 bases from V and 3 bases from J, with 14 bases between. Germline assignment: CDR1 MDHEN and CDR2 SYDVKM. This CDR3 region has 15 residues.

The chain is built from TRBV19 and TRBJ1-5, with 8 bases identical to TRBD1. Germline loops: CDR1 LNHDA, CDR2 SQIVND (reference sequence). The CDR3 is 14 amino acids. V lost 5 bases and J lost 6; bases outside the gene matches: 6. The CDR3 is CASSPQGAGQPQHF. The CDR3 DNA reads TGTGCCAGTAGTCCTCAGGGGGCGGGTCAGCCCCAGCATTTT.

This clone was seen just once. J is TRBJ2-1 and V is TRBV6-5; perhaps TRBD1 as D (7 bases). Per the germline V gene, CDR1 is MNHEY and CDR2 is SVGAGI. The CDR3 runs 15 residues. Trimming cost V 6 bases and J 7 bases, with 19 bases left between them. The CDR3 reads CASSPGGGTRNEQFF. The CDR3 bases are TGTGCCAGCAGCCCCGGAGGGGGCACCCGGAATGAGCAGTTCTTC.

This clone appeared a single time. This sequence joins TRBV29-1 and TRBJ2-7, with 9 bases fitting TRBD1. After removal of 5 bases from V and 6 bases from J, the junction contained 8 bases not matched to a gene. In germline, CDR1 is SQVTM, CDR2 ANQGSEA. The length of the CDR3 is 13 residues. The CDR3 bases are TGCAGCGTTTCGGGACAGGGTGTACTCGAGCAGTACTTC. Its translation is CSVSGQGVLEQYF.

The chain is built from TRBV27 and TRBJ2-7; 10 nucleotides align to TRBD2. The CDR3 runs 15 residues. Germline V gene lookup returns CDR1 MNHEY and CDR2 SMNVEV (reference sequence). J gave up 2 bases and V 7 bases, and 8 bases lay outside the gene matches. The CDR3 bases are TGTGCCAGCAAGGGGAGCGGGAGGGCCGCCTACGAGCAGTACTTC. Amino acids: CASKGSGRAAYEQYF.

CDR3 sequence (DNA): TGCAGCGTTGAGGAGGACAGGGTTTTCTATGGCTACACCTTC. This codes for CSVEEDRVFYGYTF. The chain employs TRBV29-1 and TRBJ1-2, with 8 bases lining up with TRBD1. V shed 3 bases and J 4 bases; nucleotides not matched to a gene: 7. Looked up from germline, CDR1 is SQVTM and CDR2 is ANQGSEA. The CDR3 covers 14 residues.